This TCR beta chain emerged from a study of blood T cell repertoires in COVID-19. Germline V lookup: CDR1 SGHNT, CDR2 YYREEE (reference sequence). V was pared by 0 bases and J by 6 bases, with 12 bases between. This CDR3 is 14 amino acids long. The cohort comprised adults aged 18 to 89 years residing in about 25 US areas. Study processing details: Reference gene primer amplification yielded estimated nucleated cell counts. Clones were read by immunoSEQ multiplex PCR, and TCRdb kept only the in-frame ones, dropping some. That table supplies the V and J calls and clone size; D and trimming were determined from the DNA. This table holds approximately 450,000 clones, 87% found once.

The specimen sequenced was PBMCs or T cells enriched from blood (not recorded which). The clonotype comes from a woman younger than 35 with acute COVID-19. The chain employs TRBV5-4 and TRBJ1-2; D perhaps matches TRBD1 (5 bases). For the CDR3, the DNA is TGTGCCAGCAGCTTGGCCGGGAGGGGCAATGGCTACACCTTC. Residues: CASSLAGRGNGYTF. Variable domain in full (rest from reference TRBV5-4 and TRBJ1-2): ETGVTQSPTHLIKTRGQQVTLRCSSQSGHNTVSWYQQALGQGPQFIFQYYREEENGRGNFPPRFSGLQFPNYSSELNVNALELDDSALYLCASSLAGRGNGYTFGSGTRLTVV.